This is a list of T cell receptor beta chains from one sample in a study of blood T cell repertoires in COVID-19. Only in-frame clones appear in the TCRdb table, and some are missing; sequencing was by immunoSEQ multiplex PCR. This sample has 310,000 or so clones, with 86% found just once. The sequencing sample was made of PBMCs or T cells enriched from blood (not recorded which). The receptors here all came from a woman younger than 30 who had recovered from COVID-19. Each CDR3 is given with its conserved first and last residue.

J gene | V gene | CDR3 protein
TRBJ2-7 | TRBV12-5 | CASGLSYSSGYEQYF
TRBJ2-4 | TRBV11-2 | CAFTFPRERTKNIQYF
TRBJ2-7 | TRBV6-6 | CASSDSQGAVSYEQYF
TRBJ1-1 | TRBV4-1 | CASSPNPPTGMSFF
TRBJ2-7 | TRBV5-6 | CASSLAGLTGPYEQYF
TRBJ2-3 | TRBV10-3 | CAISETTSGSGTDTQYF
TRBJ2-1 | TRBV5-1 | CASSPILVNEQFF
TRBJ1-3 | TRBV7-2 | CASSPRTGLQGNTIYF
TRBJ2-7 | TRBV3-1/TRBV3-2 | CASSQVLAGDEQYF
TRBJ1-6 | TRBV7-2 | CASSFPGRDSPLHF
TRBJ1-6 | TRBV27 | CASSPYRHSPLHF
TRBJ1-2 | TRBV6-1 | CASSERGQLPGYTF